Described below is a single TCR beta chain sequence and its context. The sample originates from a study of technical replicates of blood from a few donors. The method was immunoSEQ multiplex PCR; TCRdb's version includes in-frame clones alone and lacks a portion of them. The profile shows approximately 75,000 clones, more than 80% of them singletons. The sample consisted of PBMCs. The source is a human donor in good health. Some clones in this sample may be carry-over from other donors' samples.

CDR3 sequence reads: CASSQGGGVGANVLTF. The CDR3 nucleotides are TGCGCCAGCAGCCAGGGGGGAGGGGTTGGGGCCAACGTCCTGACTTTC. The chain joins TRBV4-1 to TRBJ2-6; TRBD2 matches 7 bases. The germline gives CDR1 MGHRA, CDR2 YSYEKL. J gave up 3 bases and V 3 bases, and 5 bases lay outside the gene matches. The CDR3 covers 16 residues.